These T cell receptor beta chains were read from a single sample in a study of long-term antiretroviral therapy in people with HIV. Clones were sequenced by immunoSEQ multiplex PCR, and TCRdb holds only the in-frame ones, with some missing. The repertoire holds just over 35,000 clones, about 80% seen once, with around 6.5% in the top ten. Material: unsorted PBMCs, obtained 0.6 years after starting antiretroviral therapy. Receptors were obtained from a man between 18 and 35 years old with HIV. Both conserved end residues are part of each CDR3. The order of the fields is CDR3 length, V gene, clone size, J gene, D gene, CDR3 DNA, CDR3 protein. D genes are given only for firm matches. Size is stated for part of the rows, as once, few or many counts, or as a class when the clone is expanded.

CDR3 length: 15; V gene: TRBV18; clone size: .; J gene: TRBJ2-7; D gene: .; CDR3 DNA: TGTGCCAGCTCACCACCAGGTATTGTTTCCTACGAGCAGTACTTC; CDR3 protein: CASSPPGIVSYEQYF
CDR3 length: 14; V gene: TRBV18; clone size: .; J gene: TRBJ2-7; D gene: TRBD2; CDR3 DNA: TGTGCCAGCTCTCCACTAGCGGGAGCCTACGAGCAGTACTTC; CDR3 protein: CASSPLAGAYEQYF
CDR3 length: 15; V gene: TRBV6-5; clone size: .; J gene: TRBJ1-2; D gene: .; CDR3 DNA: TGTGCCAGCAGTTACTCATTGGGGGGATACTATGGCTACACCTTC; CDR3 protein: CASSYSLGGYYGYTF
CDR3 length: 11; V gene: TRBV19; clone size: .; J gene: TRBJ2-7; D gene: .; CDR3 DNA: TGTGCCAGTTCATGGGGCCACGAGCAGTACTTC; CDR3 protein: CASSWGHEQYF
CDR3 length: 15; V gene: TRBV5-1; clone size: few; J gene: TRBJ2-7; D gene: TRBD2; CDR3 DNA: TGCGCCAGTAGAACGGGACTAGCGGGAGCCTACGAGCAGTACTTC; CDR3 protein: CASRTGLAGAYEQYF
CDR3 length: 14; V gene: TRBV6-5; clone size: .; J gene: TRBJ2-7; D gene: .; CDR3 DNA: TGTGCCAGCAGCAGACGCGCCAGCTCCTACGAGCAGTACTTC; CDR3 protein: CASSRRASSYEQYF
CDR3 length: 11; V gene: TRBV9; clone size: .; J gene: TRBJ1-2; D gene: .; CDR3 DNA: TGTGCCAGCAGCTACGGTAGTGGCTACACCTTC; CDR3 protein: CASSYGSGYTF
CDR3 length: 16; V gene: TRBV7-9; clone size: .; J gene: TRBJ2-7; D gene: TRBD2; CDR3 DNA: TGTGCCAGCAGCTTTGGGACTAGCGGGAGTCGGTACGAGCAGTACTTC; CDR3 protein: CASSFGTSGSRYEQYF
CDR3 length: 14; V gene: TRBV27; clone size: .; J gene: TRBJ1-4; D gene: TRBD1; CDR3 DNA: TGTGCCAGCAGTCCGGGACAGCTATATGAAAAACTGTTTTTT; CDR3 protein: CASSPGQLYEKLFF
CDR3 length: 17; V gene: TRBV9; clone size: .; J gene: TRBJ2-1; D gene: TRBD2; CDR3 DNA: TGTGCCAGCAGCGTAGCTGGGACTAGCGGCCCCTACAATGAGCAGTTCTTC; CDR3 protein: CASSVAGTSGPYNEQFF
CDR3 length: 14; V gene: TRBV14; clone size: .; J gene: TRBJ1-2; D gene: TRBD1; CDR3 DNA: TGTGCCAGCAGCCAAGGGAGACAGGGTCTTGGCTACACCTTC; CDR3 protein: CASSQGRQGLGYTF
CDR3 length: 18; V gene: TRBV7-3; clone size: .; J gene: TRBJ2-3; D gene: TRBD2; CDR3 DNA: TGTGCCAGCAGCTTAACTTCTAGCGGGTCGTCTAGCACAGATACGCAGTATTTT; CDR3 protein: CASSLTSSGSSSTDTQYF
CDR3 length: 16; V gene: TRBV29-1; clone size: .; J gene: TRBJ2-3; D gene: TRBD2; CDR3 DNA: TGCAGCGTTGCGGAGATACTAGCGGGAGAAGCCCGGGTCTCAGATTTT; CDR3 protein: CSVAEILAGEARVSDF
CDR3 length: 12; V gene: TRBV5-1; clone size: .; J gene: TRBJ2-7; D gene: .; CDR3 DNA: TGCGCCAGCAGCTTGGGGGGGCAAGAGCAGTACTTC; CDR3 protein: CASSLGGQEQYF
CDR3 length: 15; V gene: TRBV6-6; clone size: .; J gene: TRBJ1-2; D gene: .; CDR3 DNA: TGTGCCAGCAGTTACTCAGGGGGGAAAGACTATGGCTACACCTTC; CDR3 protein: CASSYSGGKDYGYTF
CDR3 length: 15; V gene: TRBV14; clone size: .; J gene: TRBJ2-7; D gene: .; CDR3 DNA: TGTGCCAGCAGCCAAATAGGCGCGACATCCTACGAGCAGTACTTC; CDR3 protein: CASSQIGATSYEQYF
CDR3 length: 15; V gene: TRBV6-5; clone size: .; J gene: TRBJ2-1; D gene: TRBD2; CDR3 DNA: TGTGCCAGCAGTACTCTAGCGGGAGGGGTCAATGAGCAGTTCTTC; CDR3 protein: CASSTLAGGVNEQFF
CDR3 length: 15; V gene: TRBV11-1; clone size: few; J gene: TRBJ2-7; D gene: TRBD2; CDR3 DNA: TGTGCCAGCAGCTTAGAGCGGGAGGCCTTCTACGAGCAGTACTTC; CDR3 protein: CASSLEREAFYEQYF
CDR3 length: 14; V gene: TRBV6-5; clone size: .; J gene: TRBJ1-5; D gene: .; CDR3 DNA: TGTGCCAGCAGTGACCCCGGACCCAATCAGCCCCAGCATTTT; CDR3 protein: CASSDPGPNQPQHF
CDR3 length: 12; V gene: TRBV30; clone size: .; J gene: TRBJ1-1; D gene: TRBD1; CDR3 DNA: TGTGCCTGTGACAGGGGGAACACTGAAGCTTTCTTT; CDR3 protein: CACDRGNTEAFF
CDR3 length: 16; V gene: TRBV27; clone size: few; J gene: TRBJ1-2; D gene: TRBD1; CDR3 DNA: TGTGCCAGCAGTTTTTTCGACAGGGGATTCGCGGATGGCTACACCTTC; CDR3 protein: CASSFFDRGFADGYTF
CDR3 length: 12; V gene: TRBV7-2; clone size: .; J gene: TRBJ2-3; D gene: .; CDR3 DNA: TGTGCCAGCAGAAAGGGCACAGATACGCAGTATTTT; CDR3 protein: CASRKGTDTQYF
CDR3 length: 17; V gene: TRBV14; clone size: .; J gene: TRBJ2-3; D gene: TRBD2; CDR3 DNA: TGTGCCAGCAGCCAAGATTGGCTAGCGGGAGGGGCAGATACGCAGTATTTT; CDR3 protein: CASSQDWLAGGADTQYF
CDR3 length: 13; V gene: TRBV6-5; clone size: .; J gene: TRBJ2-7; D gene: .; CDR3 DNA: TGTGCCAGCAGGCCTTCCGAGTCCTACGAGCAGTACTTC; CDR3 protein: CASRPSESYEQYF
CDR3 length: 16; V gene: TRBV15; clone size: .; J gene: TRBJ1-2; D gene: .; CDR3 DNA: TGTGCCACCAGCATTGACCCTTCGACAGTGATCTATGGCTACACCTTC; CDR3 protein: CATSIDPSTVIYGYTF
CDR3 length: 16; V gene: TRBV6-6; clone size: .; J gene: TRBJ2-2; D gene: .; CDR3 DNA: TGTGCCAGCAGTTACAGGGGACAATCCCTCACCGGGGAGCTGTTTTTT; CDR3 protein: CASSYRGQSLTGELFF
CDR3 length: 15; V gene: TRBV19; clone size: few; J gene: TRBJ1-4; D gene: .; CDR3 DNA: TGTGCCAGTACCGAAACAGGGACGGCTAATGAAAAACTGTTTTTT; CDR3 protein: CASTETGTANEKLFF
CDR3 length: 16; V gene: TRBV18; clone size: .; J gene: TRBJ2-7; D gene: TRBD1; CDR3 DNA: TGTGCCAGCTCACCAGTCAGGACAGGGATTTACCCCGAGCAGTACTTC; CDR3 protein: CASSPVRTGIYPEQYF
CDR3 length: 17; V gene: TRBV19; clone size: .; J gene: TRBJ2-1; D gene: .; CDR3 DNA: TGTGCCAGTAGTATGGGCCGCGGACAAAGGAGGAACAATGAGCAGTTCTTC; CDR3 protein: CASSMGRGQRRNNEQFF
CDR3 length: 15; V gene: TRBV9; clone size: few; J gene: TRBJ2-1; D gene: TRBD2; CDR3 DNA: TGTGCCAGCAGCGAGGCACTAGCGGGCTACAATGAGCAGTTCTTC; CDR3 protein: CASSEALAGYNEQFF
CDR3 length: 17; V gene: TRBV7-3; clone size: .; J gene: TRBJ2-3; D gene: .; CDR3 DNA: TGTGCCAGCAGCCAGTCCCTCCTAGCGTTCAGCACAGATACGCAGTATTTT; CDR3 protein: CASSQSLLAFSTDTQYF
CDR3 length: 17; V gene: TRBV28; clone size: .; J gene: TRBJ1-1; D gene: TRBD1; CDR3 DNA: TGTGCCAGCACTACAGCACAGGGGGCTAAATTTTTCGCTGAAGCTTTCTTT; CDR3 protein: CASTTAQGAKFFAEAFF
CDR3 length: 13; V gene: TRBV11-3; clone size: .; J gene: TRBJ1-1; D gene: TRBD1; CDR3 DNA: TGTGCCAGCAGCTTAGGAGGGGACAGTGAAGCTTTCTTT; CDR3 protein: CASSLGGDSEAFF
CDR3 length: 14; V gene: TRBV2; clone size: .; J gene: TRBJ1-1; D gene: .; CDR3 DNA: TGTGCCAGCAGTGACTCTAGGAAGAACACTGAAGCTTTCTTT; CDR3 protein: CASSDSRKNTEAFF
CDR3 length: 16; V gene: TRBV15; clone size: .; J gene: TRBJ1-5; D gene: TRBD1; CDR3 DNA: TGTGCCACCAGCAGAGTAGGGGGACAGGGGGATCAGCCCCAGCATTTT; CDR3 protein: CATSRVGGQGDQPQHF
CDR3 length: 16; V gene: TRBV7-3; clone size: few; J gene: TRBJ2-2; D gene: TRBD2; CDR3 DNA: TGTGCCAGCAGCCGATTTGCGGGAGGGAACACCGGGGAGCTGTTTTTT; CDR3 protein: CASSRFAGGNTGELFF
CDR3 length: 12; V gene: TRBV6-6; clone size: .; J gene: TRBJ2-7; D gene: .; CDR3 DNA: TGTGCCACCAAGGGGGCTAGCGTCGAGCAGTACTTC; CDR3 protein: CATKGASVEQYF
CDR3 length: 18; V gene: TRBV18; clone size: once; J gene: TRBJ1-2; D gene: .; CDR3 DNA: TGTGCCAGCTCACCACTTTTAGACCCTCTCAAGTCTAACTATGGCTACACCTTC; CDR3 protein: CASSPLLDPLKSNYGYTF
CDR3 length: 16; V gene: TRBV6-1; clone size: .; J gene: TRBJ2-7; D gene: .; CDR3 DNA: TGTGCCAGCAGTGATTTTTCAAGGGGGTATCCTTACGAGCAGTACTTC; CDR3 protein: CASSDFSRGYPYEQYF
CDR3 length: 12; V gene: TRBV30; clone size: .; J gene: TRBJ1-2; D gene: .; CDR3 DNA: TGTGCCTGGGTGACAGTACTTGGTGGCTACACCTTC; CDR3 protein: CAWVTVLGGYTF
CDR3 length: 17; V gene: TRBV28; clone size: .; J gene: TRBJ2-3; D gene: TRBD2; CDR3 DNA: TGTGCCAGCAGTTTATGGGCTAGCGCTGGGGGGGTGGATACGCAGTATTTT; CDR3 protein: CASSLWASAGGVDTQYF
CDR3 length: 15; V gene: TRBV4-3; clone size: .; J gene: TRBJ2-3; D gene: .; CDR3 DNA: TGCGCCAGCAGCCAAGAAGCAGGTCCCACAGATACGCAGTATTTT; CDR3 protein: CASSQEAGPTDTQYF
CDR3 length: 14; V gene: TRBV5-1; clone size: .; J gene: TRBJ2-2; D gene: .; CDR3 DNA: TGCGCCAGCAAAACAACGGGGAACACCGGGGAGCTGTTTTTT; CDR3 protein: CASKTTGNTGELFF
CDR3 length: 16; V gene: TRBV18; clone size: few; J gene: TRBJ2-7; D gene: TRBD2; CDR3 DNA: TGTGCCAGCTCACCAGCGGGACTAGCGGGACGGTACGAGCAGTACTTC; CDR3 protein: CASSPAGLAGRYEQYF
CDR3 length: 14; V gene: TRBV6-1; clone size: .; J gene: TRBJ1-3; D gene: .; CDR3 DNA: TGTGCCAGCAGTCCCAAGGGACTTGGAAACACCATATATTTT; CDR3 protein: CASSPKGLGNTIYF
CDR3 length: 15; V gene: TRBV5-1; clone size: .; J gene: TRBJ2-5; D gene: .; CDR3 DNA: TGCGCCAGCAGCTTGGCCATGGCAGGGGAAGAGACCCAGTACTTC; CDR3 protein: CASSLAMAGEETQYF
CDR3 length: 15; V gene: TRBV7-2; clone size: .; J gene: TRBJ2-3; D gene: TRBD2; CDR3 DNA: TGTGCCAGCAGCTTAGAGAGCGGGAGGACAGATACGCAGTATTTT; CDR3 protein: CASSLESGRTDTQYF
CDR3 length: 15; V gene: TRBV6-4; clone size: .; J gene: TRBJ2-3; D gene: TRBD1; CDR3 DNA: TGTGCCAGCAGTGTCACCGGGACAGCTACAGATACGCAGTATTTT; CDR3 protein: CASSVTGTATDTQYF
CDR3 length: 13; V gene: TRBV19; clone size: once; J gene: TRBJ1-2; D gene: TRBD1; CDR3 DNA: TGTGCCACTCTAAACAGGGGCGACTATGGCTACACCTTC; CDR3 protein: CATLNRGDYGYTF
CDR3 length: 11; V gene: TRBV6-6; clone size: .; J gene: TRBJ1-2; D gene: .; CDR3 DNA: TGTGCCAGCAGTCTCGTACATGGCTACACCTTC; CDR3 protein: CASSLVHGYTF
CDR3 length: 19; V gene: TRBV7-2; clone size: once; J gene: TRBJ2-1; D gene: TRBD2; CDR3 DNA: TGTGCCAGCAGCTCCCCCGAAAAGACCGGGACTAGCGAATACAATGAGCAGTTCTTC; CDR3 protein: CASSSPEKTGTSEYNEQFF
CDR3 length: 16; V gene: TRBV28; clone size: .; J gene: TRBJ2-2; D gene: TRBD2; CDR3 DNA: TGTGCCAGCTGTGGCAGCGGGAGGCCGGAGGGCGGGGAGCTGTTTTTT; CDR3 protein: CASCGSGRPEGGELFF
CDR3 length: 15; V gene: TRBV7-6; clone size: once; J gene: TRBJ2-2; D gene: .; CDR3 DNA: TGTGCCAGCAGCTCCCAGGGTTTCGGCACCGGGGAGCTGTTTTTT; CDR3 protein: CASSSQGFGTGELFF